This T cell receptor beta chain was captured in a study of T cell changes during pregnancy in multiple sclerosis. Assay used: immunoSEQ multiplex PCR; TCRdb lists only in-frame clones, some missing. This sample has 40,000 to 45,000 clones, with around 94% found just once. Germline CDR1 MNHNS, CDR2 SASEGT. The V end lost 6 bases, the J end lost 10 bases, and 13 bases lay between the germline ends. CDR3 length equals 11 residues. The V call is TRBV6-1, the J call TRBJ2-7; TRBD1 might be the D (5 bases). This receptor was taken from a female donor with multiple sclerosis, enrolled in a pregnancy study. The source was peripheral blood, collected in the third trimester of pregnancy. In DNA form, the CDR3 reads TGTGCCAGCAGCGACAAGGGGTCCCAGTACTTC. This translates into CASSDKGSQYF.